Sequencing of this TCR beta chain was carried out in a study of T cells in Graves' hyperthyroidism and ophthalmopathy. The study, taken as a whole, reports: Appearing also in blood were most of the thyroid clonotypes expanded above 0.001. The model foresaw ophthalmopathy a median roughly 6.3 months prior to onset.

Trimming took off 5 bases at V and 0 bases at J, with 7 bases between the two ends. Germline assignment: CDR1 GTSNPN and CDR2 SVGIG (reference sequence). There are 12 residues in the CDR3. Ten or more counts support this clonotype. Its specificity is not known. Reasons for excluding patients were uncontrolled infection, other autoimmune disease, pregnancy or lactation. RNA transcripts provided the source from which TCR beta CDR3 regions were amplified. Using the HTBI primer set, a first-round RT-PCR was run on the TCR CDR3. TCRdb reprocessed the multiplex PCR reads with MiXCR, giving one entry per CDR3 protein. Counted here are 530,000 or so distinct CDR3 sequences, around 22% occurring once; the ten biggest clones make up 11%.

This TCR was recovered from a woman in her 30s with Graves' ophthalmopathy. The rearrangement joins TRBV30 to TRBJ1-1; no clear D gene. Source material: blood. Written as DNA, the CDR3 is TGTGCCTGGGCGGGGATGAACACTGAAGCTTTCTTT. This encodes CAWAGMNTEAFF.